Presented here are 20 T cell receptor beta chains from one specimen sequenced in a study of T cells after yellow fever vaccination. TCRdb analysed the 5' RACE reads with MiXCR anew, one entry per CDR3 protein. The sample records some 600,000 distinct CDR3 sequences, about a sixth being singletons. The source material was PBMCs, sampled 5 to 6 days after the first yellow fever vaccination. The receptors shown here come from a man aged 18 to 29 who received the YFV17D yellow fever vaccine.

This clonotype was found a few times. This sequence joins TRBV18 and TRBJ1-2; the D is unclear. Trimming shortened V by 5 bases and J by 0 bases, and 13 bases separated the two germline ends. CDR1 and CDR2 (germline): KGHSH, LQKENI. The CDR3 length is 15 residues. The CDR3 sequence: CASSADTSANYGYTF. The CDR3 bases are TGTGCCAGCTCAGCTGACACGTCAGCTAACTATGGCTACACCTTC.

The chain carries TRBV4-1 and TRBJ2-5, with 11 bases fitting TRBD2. Per germline, CDR1 MGHRA and CDR2 YSYEKL. The V and J ends lost 4 bases and 2 bases, in that order; junction bases with no gene match: 9. The CDR3 length is 17 residues. The CDR3 protein is CASSRDRIAGGQETQYF. CDR3 DNA: TGCGCCAGCAGCCGAGATAGGATAGCGGGGGGGCAAGAGACCCAGTACTTC.

This clonotype occurred many times. V usage is TRBV7-8 and J usage is TRBJ2-7; 8 bases are shared with TRBD1. This CDR3 comprises 15 residues. Germline values: CDR1 SGHVS, CDR2 FQNEAQ. Trimming took 1 base from V and 3 from J; bases not matched to a gene: 5. The CDR3 bases are TGTGCCAGCAGCTTAGTAACAGGGGGGAACTACGAGCAGTACGTC. It yields the protein CASSLVTGGNYEQYV.

DNA for the CDR3: TGCGCCAGCAGCCAAGAGCCCCTGTTTAGCGGGGGCCAGACCGGGGAGCTGTTTTTT. Protein product: CASSQEPLFSGGQTGELFF. V is TRBV4-3 and J is TRBJ2-2; 9 nucleotides agree with TRBD2. In germline, CDR1 is LGHNA, CDR2 YSLEER. The junction had 13 bases not matched to a gene; V was cut back by 0 bases and J by 5 bases. This CDR3 region has 19 residues.

This clonotype was counted between two and nine times. The gene calls are TRBV12-3 or TRBV12-4 and TRBJ2-7; 10 nucleotides align to TRBD2. The V gene end was trimmed by 1 base and the J gene end by 2 bases; junction bases not matched to a gene: 5. This CDR3 region has 16 residues. Written as DNA, the CDR3 is TGTGCCAGCAGTTTAGAAGGTCTAGCGGGGGCCTACGAGCAGTACTTC. This encodes CASSLEGLAGAYEQYF.

In its sample, this clonotype was seen many times. J is TRBJ2-2 and V is TRBV27; D remains ambiguous. V gave up 10 bases and J gave up 2 bases, with 11 bases separating them. Germline V gives CDR1 MNHEY, CDR2 SMNVEV (reference sequence). CDR3 length: 13 amino acids. In DNA, the CDR3 is TGTGCCACTGGGTCGGCCAACACCGGGGAGCTGTTTTTT. It yields the protein CATGSANTGELFF.

The J gene is TRBJ1-6, the V gene TRBV10-3, with D perhaps TRBD1 (6 bases). In germline, CDR1 is ENHRY, CDR2 SYGVKD. V was trimmed by 11 bases and J by 6 bases, leaving 14 bases between them. The CDR3 runs 13 residues. CDR3 DNA: TGTGCCCTTCGGGACACCTTTAATTCACCCCTCCACTTT. Its protein is CALRDTFNSPLHF.

There are a few counts of this clonotype. This sequence joins TRBV4-1 and TRBJ2-4; 9 bases align to TRBD2. The V segment lost 4 bases and the J segment 5 bases; nucleotides outside the gene matches: 12. Germline V lookup: CDR1 MGHRA, CDR2 YSYEKL. This CDR3 is built from 17 residues. The DNA for the CDR3 is TGCGCCAGCAGCCGTCCCAAGTCAAGCGGGGGGCAAAACATTCAGTACTTC. Amino acid sequence: CASSRPKSSGGQNIQYF.

This clonotype was counted ten times or more. The V gene is TRBV10-3, the J gene TRBJ2-3; the D gene could be TRBD1 or TRBD2 (5 bases each). Germline-derived CDR1 and CDR2 are ENHRY and SYGVKD. V was trimmed by 4 bases and J by 4 bases, leaving 6 bases between them. This CDR3 comprises 12 residues. The CDR3: CAISVGADTQYF. The CDR3 DNA reads as TGTGCCATCAGTGTGGGGGCAGATACGCAGTATTTT.

The count of this clonotype is one. The junction shows a germline mismatch at one end, possibly a read error. V and J are TRBV5-6 and TRBJ1-1, with a weak D call TRBD1 (6 bases). Germline V lookup: CDR1 SGHDT, CDR2 YYEEEE. CDR3 length: 14 amino acids. CDR3 coding DNA: TGTGCCATCAGCCCCCGGGGGCCGGACACTGAAGCTTTCTTT. It translates to CAISPRGPDTEAFF.

V and J are TRBV10-2 and TRBJ2-3, with D maybe TRBD1 (6 bases). Germline V gene data show CDR1 as WSHSY and CDR2 as SAAADI. CDR3 length: 15 residues. The ends were cut back, 3 bases at V and 7 bases at J, with 17 bases in the middle. The CDR3 reads CASSDNQGNIYTQYF. The CDR3 region has the DNA TGCGCCAGCAGTGACAATCAGGGGAATATATATACGCAGTATTTT.

The gene calls are TRBV6-5 and TRBJ2-7, with a tentative D call TRBD2 (7 bases). V was clipped by 0 bases and J by 5 bases, with 14 bases between them. The V gene's germline CDR1 is MNHEY and CDR2 SVGAGI. CDR3 length equals 15 residues. The CDR3 reads CASSYSRGGAHEQYF. The CDR3, as DNA: TGTGCCAGCAGTTACTCGCGAGGGGGGGCCCACGAGCAGTACTTC.

This clonotype was observed at least ten times. The V gene is TRBV18, the J gene TRBJ1-4, with D tentatively TRBD1 (5 bases). Germline values: CDR1 KGHSH, CDR2 LQKENI. The length of the CDR3 is 15 residues. V was shortened by 3 bases and J by 6 bases, with 14 bases between the two germline ends. The CDR3 DNA follows: TGTGCCAGCTCACCTAGACAAGACAGAGATGAAAAACTGTTTTTT. Its protein is CASSPRQDRDEKLFF.

The table lists this clonotype with a few counts. The V and J genes are TRBV10-3 and TRBJ1-2; no definite D call. Germline CDR1 is ENHRY and CDR2 is SYGVKD. V was shortened by 2 bases and J by 2 bases, with 6 bases between the two germline ends. The CDR3 covers 13 residues. The CDR3: CAISEEGNYGYTF. The CDR3 DNA reads as TGTGCCATCAGTGAGGAGGGAAACTATGGCTACACCTTC.

This clonotype was detected ten times or more. The gene calls are TRBV4-1 and TRBJ2-2; no clear D gene. Germline loops: CDR1 MGHRA, CDR2 YSYEKL. This CDR3 has 16 amino acids. V lost 1 base, J lost 4 bases, and 13 bases lay in between. The CDR3 here is CASSQASTVFTGELFF. The CDR3 DNA sequence: TGCGCCAGCAGCCAAGCTTCTACGGTGTTCACCGGGGAGCTGTTTTTT.

Many counts were recorded for this clonotype. This chain uses TRBV7-3 with TRBJ2-2; 9 bases fit TRBD2. With V trimmed by 4 bases and J by 6 bases, 12 bases remained unmatched. This CDR3 has 17 residues. Per germline, CDR1 SGHTA and CDR2 FQGTGA. This CDR3 is CASSSPPGTSWAGELFF. The CDR3 nucleotides read TGTGCCAGCAGCTCGCCCCCCGGGACTAGCTGGGCCGGGGAGCTGTTTTTT.

This clonotype showed up many times. This rearrangement joins TRBV10-3 to TRBJ2-3; unclear D gene. The CDR3 spans 12 residues. Germline V gives CDR1 ENHRY, CDR2 SYGVKD. Trimming removed 6 bases from V and 3 bases from J, with 7 bases in between. DNA for the CDR3: TGTGCCATCAGGGATTGGACAGATACGCAGTATTTT. Its translation is CAIRDWTDTQYF.

The chain uses TRBV7-9 and TRBJ2-1; D ambiguous. V dropped 10 bases and J dropped 5 bases, with 18 bases sitting between them. The CDR3 loop spans 14 amino acids. Germline V gene lookup returns CDR1 SEHNR and CDR2 FQNEAQ (reference sequence). CDR3 nucleotide sequence: TGTGCCATGGGCCCCGGGCTCCGGCACAATGAGCAGTTCTTC. Protein sequence: CAMGPGLRHNEQFF.

The rearrangement joins TRBV4-3 to TRBJ1-6, with TRBD1 as a possible D gene (6 bases). The germline V gene encodes CDR1 LGHNA and CDR2 YSLEER. V lost 0 bases and J lost 7, with 13 bases in between. This CDR3 has 16 residues. CDR3 sequence (DNA): TGCGCCAGCAGCCAAGATGAATGGACAGTAAATTCACCCCTCCACTTT. Its translation is CASSQDEWTVNSPLHF.

This rearrangement joins TRBV4-3 to TRBJ1-5, with D maybe TRBD1 (6 bases). The germline CDR1 and CDR2 sequences are LGHNA and YSLEER. The CDR3 length is 17 residues. Trimming left V 3 bases short and J 2 bases short, with 17 bases between. The CDR3 protein is CASSQERGRQGNQPQHF. Here the CDR3 DNA reads TGCGCCAGCAGCCAGGAAAGGGGAAGACAGGGCAATCAGCCCCAGCATTTT.